Listed below are T cell receptor beta chains from one sample, sequenced in a study of OX40 agonist ivuxolimab in advanced cancers. TCRdb's copy holds only in-frame clones and misses some; the assay was immunoSEQ multiplex PCR. This sample has about 20,000 clones, with 77% found just once. The input for sequencing was CD4+ or CD8+ T cells sorted from blood, taken in a trial of the OX40 agonist ivuxolimab. The receptors shown here come from an adult with an advanced solid tumor such as melanoma, head and neck, liver or kidney cancer. Both conserved end residues are part of each CDR3. A D gene is named only where the DNA matches it firmly. The listing skips clone size in some rows; elsewhere it reads once, few, many or a size class.

>.|TRBV4-1|TRBJ2-7|.
CASSQDPGTSHEQYF
TGCGCCAGCAGCCAAGATCCCGGGACATCTCACGAGCAGTACTTC
>TRBD2|TRBV4-2|TRBJ2-6|.
CASSQDGTSRSGANVLTF
TGTGCCAGCAGCCAAGATGGGACTAGCCGCTCTGGGGCCAACGTCCTGACTTTC
>TRBD1|TRBV10-3|TRBJ2-7|.
CAISDYGQGSYEQYF
TGTGCCATCAGTGACTATGGACAGGGCTCCTACGAGCAGTACTTC
>.|TRBV6-5|TRBJ2-7|.
CASSRRDAGSYEQYF
TGTGCCAGCAGCCGCCGGGACGCCGGATCCTACGAGCAGTACTTC
>TRBD1|TRBV9|TRBJ2-4|.
CASSPHPWTGMGKNIQYF
TGTGCCAGCAGCCCTCACCCATGGACAGGGATGGGCAAAAACATTCAGTACTTC
>.|TRBV11-2|TRBJ1-1|few
CASSLAGGNTEAFF
TGTGCCAGCAGCTTAGCGGGCGGGAACACTGAAGCTTTCTTT
>.|TRBV28|TRBJ1-5|few
CASSWWDLLNQPQHF
TGTGCCAGCAGTTGGTGGGATCTGCTAAATCAGCCCCAGCATTTT
>.|TRBV27|TRBJ2-2|.
CASTPSGSGGTGELFF
TGTGCCAGCACCCCTTCTGGGTCTGGGGGCACCGGGGAGCTGTTTTTT
>.|TRBV7-3|TRBJ1-1|.
CASSPESGGSIEAFF
TGTGCCAGCAGCCCCGAGAGCGGCGGATCTATTGAAGCTTTCTTT
>TRBD2|TRBV7-8|TRBJ2-5|once
CASSPPIAGGIQETQYF
TGTGCCAGCAGCCCCCCCATAGCGGGGGGGATCCAAGAGACCCAGTACTTC
>.|TRBV27|TRBJ1-2|.
CASSLSRGGYGYTF
TGTGCCAGCAGTTTATCCAGGGGTGGCTATGGCTACACCTTC
>TRBD1|TRBV19|TRBJ2-3|large
CASSMTGGGFDTQYF
TGTGCCAGTAGTATGACAGGGGGAGGTTTCGATACGCAGTATTTT
>TRBD2|TRBV7-8|TRBJ2-3|.
CASSLSGGTDTQYF
TGTGCCAGCAGCTTAAGCGGGGGCACAGATACGCAGTATTTT
>.|TRBV6-1|TRBJ2-5|.
CASSGLFQYF
TGTGCCAGCAGTGGGCTATTCCAGTACTTC
>TRBD1|TRBV5-1|TRBJ2-2|.
CASSPGQGAGELFF
TGCGCCAGCAGCCCGGGACAGGGTGCCGGGGAGCTGTTTTTT
>.|TRBV30|TRBJ2-2|.
CAWSYVGTGELFF
TGTGCCTGGAGTTACGTCGGCACCGGGGAGCTGTTTTTT
>.|TRBV9|TRBJ1-5|few
CASSVGEGPGNQPQHF
TGTGCCAGCAGCGTAGGTGAGGGGCCTGGCAATCAGCCCCAGCATTTT
>.|TRBV2|TRBJ1-2|.
CASSEIKLPFNYGYTF
TGTGCCAGCAGTGAAATAAAACTCCCCTTCAACTATGGCTACACCTTC
>TRBD1|TRBV15|TRBJ1-1|.
CATSPGGDTEAFF
TGTGCCACCAGCCCAGGGGGAGACACTGAAGCTTTCTTT
>.|TRBV25-1|TRBJ2-5|.
CASSGFTYQETQYF
TGTGCCAGCAGTGGATTTACGTACCAAGAGACCCAGTACTTC
>TRBD1|TRBV7-2|TRBJ2-2|.
CVSSLGTGGTGELFF
TGTGTCAGCAGCTTGGGGACAGGGGGCACCGGGGAGCTGTTTTTT
>.|TRBV11-2|TRBJ2-1|.
CASSLRAYNEQFF
TGTGCCAGCAGCTTACGGGCCTACAATGAGCAGTTCTTC
>TRBD1|TRBV27|TRBJ2-7|medium-sized
CASSLQGQSYEQYF
TGTGCCAGCAGTTTACAGGGACAGAGTTACGAGCAGTACTTC
>.|TRBV19|TRBJ1-5|medium-sized
CASSIGVSQPQHF
TGTGCCAGTAGTATAGGAGTTAGTCAGCCCCAGCATTTT
>.|TRBV21-1|TRBJ1-1|.
CATPGRGRRDTEAFF
TGTGCCACCCCTGGGAGGGGGCGGAGGGACACTGAAGCTTTCTTT
>.|TRBV19|TRBJ1-5|few
CASSILRVDQPQHF
TGTGCCAGTAGTATATTGAGGGTCGATCAGCCCCAGCATTTT
>.|TRBV7-9|TRBJ1-3|.
CASSLEWGRASGNTIYF
TGTGCCAGCAGCTTAGAATGGGGGCGCGCCTCTGGAAACACCATATATTTT
>.|TRBV29-1|TRBJ2-1|.
CSVVALAYNEQFF
TGCAGCGTTGTAGCGCTAGCTTACAATGAGCAGTTCTTC
>.|TRBV7-3|TRBJ2-1|.
CASSPSVALNEQFF
TGTGCCAGCAGCCCTTCGGTTGCCCTCAATGAGCAGTTCTTC
>.|TRBV9|TRBJ2-3|.
CASSDGSTDTQYF
TGTGCCAGCAGCGATGGGTCCACAGATACGCAGTATTTT
>TRBD2|TRBV2|TRBJ2-1|.
CASRSGASYNEQFF
TGTGCCAGCCGGAGCGGGGCCTCCTACAATGAGCAGTTCTTC
>.|TRBV7-6|TRBJ2-3|few
CASSHQDPGYF
TGTGCCAGCAGCCACCAGGACCCGGGGTATTTT
>.|TRBV19|TRBJ1-1|.
CASSFSGLEAFF
TGTGCCAGTAGTTTCTCGGGTCTTGAAGCTTTCTTT
>TRBD2|TRBV6-1|TRBJ2-3|medium-sized
CASSELAGGLGGTDTQYF
TGTGCCAGCAGTGAGCTAGCGGGGGGCCTAGGGGGCACAGATACGCAGTATTTT
>.|TRBV19|TRBJ1-5|.
CASSMRGASNQPQHF
TGTGCCAGTAGTATGCGAGGGGCGAGCAATCAGCCCCAGCATTTT
>.|TRBV27|TRBJ1-6|.
CASSLSPRNSPLHF
TGTGCCAGCAGTTTATCCCCTCGTAATTCACCCCTCCACTTT
>TRBD1|TRBV19|TRBJ2-7|.
CASSPRDRSTYEQYF
TGTGCCAGTAGTCCCCGGGACAGGTCCACCTACGAGCAGTACTTC